This T cell receptor beta chain is from a study of T cells after yellow fever vaccination. Across the whole study: Fractions of limited cellularity were prepared by means of SMART-Seq v4 Ultra Low Input. Study-wide findings and caveats: Although the secondary response was weaker, it peaked faster, at day 5 versus 15.

The sample holds a few counts of this clonotype. Its antigen is not known. Template-switching 5'RACE yielded the TCR cDNA; a universal primer site and UMIs were added in the process. TCRdb fed the 5' RACE reads into MiXCR, producing one record per CDR3 protein. Found here are 400,000 to 450,000 distinct CDR3 sequences, around 20% of them singletons; the top ten hold 15% to 20%. Per the germline V gene, CDR1 is KGHDR and CDR2 is SFDVKD. The CDR3 spans 13 residues. V lost 0 bases to trimming and J lost 11 bases; unmatched junction nucleotides: 1. This chain connects TRBV24-1 to TRBJ1-4; 8 bases line up with TRBD1. Here the sequenced sample was PBMCs, taken before the yellow fever booster vaccination. The TCR sequence derives from a young man who received the YFV17D yellow fever vaccine. CDR3 bases: TGTGCCACCAGTGATTTGTGGACAGGGAAACTGTTTTTT. It yields the protein CATSDLWTGKLFF.